The 26 T cell receptor beta chains in this list originate from one sample, sequenced in a study of OX40 agonist ivuxolimab in advanced cancers. Only in-frame clones appear in the TCRdb table, and some are missing; sequencing was by immunoSEQ multiplex PCR. The sample carries 50,000 to 55,000 clones, around 87% recorded once. The source was CD4+ or CD8+ T cells sorted from blood, collected in a trial of the OX40 agonist ivuxolimab. The receptor set was obtained from an adult with an advanced solid tumor such as melanoma, head and neck, liver or kidney cancer.

The chain links TRBV27 to TRBJ2-4; D is undetermined. Germline V gene data show CDR1 as MNHEY and CDR2 as SMNVEV (reference sequence). Trimming left V 3 bases short and J 4 bases short, with 7 bases between. This CDR3 region has 13 residues. CDR3 region: CASSLAEKNIQYF. The CDR3 DNA sequence: TGTGCCAGCAGTTTGGCAGAGAAAAACATTCAGTACTTC.

This rearrangement joins TRBV5-4 to TRBJ2-1, with TRBD1 matching over 9 bases. With V trimmed by 0 bases and J by 4 bases, 2 bases remained unmatched. The CDR3 spans 15 residues. CDR1 and CDR2 (germline): SGHNT, YYREEE (reference sequence). The CDR3 region has the DNA TGTGCCAGCAGCTTGGGGACAGGGGATTACAATGAGCAGTTCTTC. It codes for CASSLGTGDYNEQFF.

The rearrangement links TRBV2 to TRBJ2-5, with D perhaps matching TRBD1 (5 bases). The CDR3 covers 14 residues. V lost 4 bases, J lost 5 bases, and 14 bases lay in between. CDR1 SNHLY and CDR2 FYNNEI come from the germline V gene. The CDR3 DNA sequence: TGTGCCAGCAGTGGGGCGCGGCAGGGTGAGACCCAGTACTTC. It specifies CASSGARQGETQYF.

The chain uses TRBV4-1 and TRBJ2-2, with TRBD2 as a possible D gene (6 bases). The V end lost 2 bases, the J end lost 0 bases, and 13 bases lay between the germline ends. This CDR3 contains 17 residues. CDR1 and CDR2 (germline): MGHRA, YSYEKL. The CDR3 bases are TGCGCCAGCAGCCAATTGATCTCGGGGGCGAACACCGGGGAGCTGTTTTTT. Encoded protein: CASSQLISGANTGELFF.

The rearrangement joins TRBV2 to TRBJ2-7, with D tentatively TRBD1 (6 bases). Deletions cut 6 bases from V and 1 base from J, with 10 bases between. This CDR3 region has 13 residues. Germline V CDR1 and CDR2: SNHLY, FYNNEI. CDR3 region: CASRSTGSYEQYF. Written as DNA, the CDR3 is TGTGCCAGCAGGTCCACAGGGTCCTACGAGCAGTACTTC.

The CDR3 nucleotides read TGTGCCAGCAGTTTCCTGGGACAGGGGAAAGCGAGCAATCAGCCCCAGCATTTT. Residues: CASSFLGQGKASNQPQHF. V and J are TRBV27 and TRBJ1-5, with TRBD1 matching 10 bases. The CDR3 runs to 18 residues. CDR1 and CDR2 from the germline V gene are MNHEY and SMNVEV (reference sequence). The V segment lost 3 bases and the J segment 1 base; nucleotides outside the gene matches: 9.

The chain employs TRBV7-2 and TRBJ2-7; 7 nucleotides match TRBD1. The CDR3 loop spans 16 amino acids. The J segment lost 2 bases and the V segment lost 3 bases, leaving 10 bases of the junction unmatched. CDR1 and CDR2 (germline): SGHTA, FQGNSA. Written as DNA, the CDR3 is TGTGCCAGCAGCTTCAGGACAGGACCCCGAGCCTACGAGCAGTACTTC. Translation: CASSFRTGPRAYEQYF.

The genes are TRBV7-2 and TRBJ2-3; 9 bases agree with TRBD1. The V segment lost 1 base and the J segment 2 bases; nucleotides outside the gene matches: 7. Germline loops: CDR1 SGHTA, CDR2 FQGNSA. This CDR3 has 17 residues. Here the CDR3 reads CASSLVGTGTNTDTQYF. In DNA, the CDR3 is TGTGCCAGCAGCTTAGTTGGGACAGGGACGAACACAGATACGCAGTATTTT.

The chain recombines TRBV5-6 with TRBJ1-4; D unresolved. The CDR3 length is 14 residues. From germline, CDR1 is SGHDT and CDR2 YYEEEE. The ends were cut back, 3 bases at V and 7 bases at J, with 13 bases in the middle. The CDR3, as DNA: TGTGCCAGCAGCTCCGTCCCTTGGGGTGAAAAACTGTTTTTT. This gives the protein CASSSVPWGEKLFF.

The chain has TRBV4-1 and TRBJ2-1; D assignment may be TRBD1 or TRBD2 (5 bases each). The V end lost 1 base, the J end lost 4 bases, and 23 bases lay between the germline ends. Germline CDR1 MGHRA, CDR2 YSYEKL. The CDR3 consists of 19 residues. In DNA form, the CDR3 reads TGCGCCAGCAGCCAAGCTAGGTTCGAACAAAGAGGGGTATACAATGAGCAGTTCTTC. As protein: CASSQARFEQRGVYNEQFF.

The chain joins TRBV6-1 to TRBJ2-3; D remains unclear. This CDR3 region has 16 residues. Trimming cost V 3 bases and J 3 bases, with 16 bases left between them. Germline CDR1 reads MNHNS; CDR2 reads SASEGT. The CDR3 here is CASSDYTNPATDTQYF. Here the CDR3 DNA reads TGTGCCAGCAGTGACTACACGAACCCGGCGACAGATACGCAGTATTTT.

The gene calls are TRBV6-5 and TRBJ2-7; 8 nucleotides agree with TRBD1. The CDR3 consists of 13 residues. The germline CDR1 and CDR2 sequences are MNHEY and SVGAGI. The V gene end was trimmed by 5 bases and the J gene end by 5 bases; junction bases not matched to a gene: 5. The CDR3 DNA reads as TGTGCCAGCAGTCGCGACAGGGGCCACGAGCAGTACTTC. It specifies CASSRDRGHEQYF.

The DNA of the CDR3 is TGTGCCAGCAGTTTTACTAGCGGGGCGTCCTACGAGCAGTACTTC. This encodes CASSFTSGASYEQYF. The chain carries TRBV27 and TRBJ2-7; 10 bases agree with TRBD2. Germline values: CDR1 MNHEY, CDR2 SMNVEV (reference sequence). The CDR3 covers 15 residues. With 3 bases clipped from V and 1 base from J, the junction kept 3 bases outside the gene matches.

The V gene is TRBV6-1, the J gene TRBJ2-1, with 10 bases lining up with TRBD1. The CDR3 contains 16 residues. V dropped 6 bases and J dropped 5; count of bases not matched to a gene: 10. Germline CDR1 MNHNS, CDR2 SASEGT. The CDR3 is CASRESTGGANNEQFF. Written as DNA, the CDR3 is TGTGCCAGCAGGGAATCGACAGGGGGCGCGAACAATGAGCAGTTCTTC.

This chain joins TRBV28 and TRBJ2-7; D gene ambiguous. Germline loops: CDR1 MDHEN, CDR2 SYDVKM. V was cut by 6 bases and J by 6 bases, with 15 bases left in between. The CDR3 has 13 residues. CDR3 DNA: TGTGCCAGCAGGTATTCCTCAGGTGGCGAGCAGTACTTC. It is translated as CASRYSSGGEQYF. The variable domain in full, completed from reference TRBV28 and TRBJ2-7, reads DVKVTQSSRYLVKRTGEKVFLECVQDMDHENMFWYRQDPGLGLRLIYFSYDVKMKEKGDIPEGYSVSREKKERFSLILESASTNQTSMYLCASRYSSGGEQYFGPGTRLTVT.

The chain couples TRBV6-6 to TRBJ2-7, with TRBD2 matching over 11 bases. The CDR3 runs to 15 residues. CDR1 is MNHNY and CDR2 is SVGAGI in the germline V gene (reference sequence). Trimming took 6 bases from V and 0 from J; bases not matched to a gene: 4. Here the CDR3 DNA reads TGTGCCAGCAGGGGGGGACTAGCGGCCTCCTACGAGCAGTACTTC. Encoded protein: CASRGGLAASYEQYF.

The chain recombines TRBV18 with TRBJ2-1, with TRBD2 matching over 14 bases. The CDR3 consists of 20 residues. V was clipped by 3 bases and J by 0 bases; unmatched bases: 10. CDR1 KGHSH and CDR2 LQKENI come from the germline V gene. In DNA form, the CDR3 reads TGTGCCAGCTCACCGTCGACTAGCGGGAGGGCCGGTGGCTCCTACAATGAGCAGTTCTTC. Translation: CASSPSTSGRAGGSYNEQFF.

This chain joins TRBV9 and TRBJ2-1; the match to TRBD2 covers 13 bases. The CDR3 is 16 amino acids. V lost 2 bases to trimming and J lost 5 bases; unmatched junction nucleotides: 4. Germline V gene data show CDR1 as SGDLS and CDR2 as YYNGEE. CDR3 in amino acids: CASSVGTSGADNEQFF. For the CDR3, the DNA is TGTGCCAGCAGCGTGGGGACTAGCGGGGCGGACAATGAGCAGTTCTTC.

V gene TRBV5-4 combines with J gene TRBJ2-5, with 7 positions matching TRBD2. J gave up 0 bases and V 0 bases, and 5 bases lay outside the gene matches. The CDR3 has 16 residues. Germline lookup yields CDR1 SGHNT and CDR2 YYREEE (reference sequence). The DNA for the CDR3 is TGTGCCAGCAGCTTGGAACGGGGAGGGTACCAAGAGACCCAGTACTTC. It is translated as CASSLERGGYQETQYF.

The genes are TRBV5-4 and TRBJ2-5; 8 nucleotides match TRBD2. This CDR3 contains 15 residues. Per the germline V gene, CDR1 is SGHNT and CDR2 is YYREEE (reference sequence). V was pared by 3 bases and J by 2 bases, with 6 bases of the junction left unmatched. For the CDR3, the DNA is TGTGCCAGCAGCTCCAAGGCGGGAGGTCAAGAGACCCAGTACTTC. Protein product: CASSSKAGGQETQYF.

This chain links TRBV5-6 with TRBJ2-3; tentative D call: TRBD2 (6 bases). The germline gives CDR1 SGHDT, CDR2 YYEEEE. This CDR3 has 16 amino acids. Trimming stripped 0 bases from V and 0 bases from J, with 11 bases between. The CDR3: CASSLAPGTSTDTQYF. The DNA for the CDR3 is TGTGCCAGCAGCTTGGCTCCAGGGACTAGCACAGATACGCAGTATTTT.

V usage is TRBV15 and J usage is TRBJ2-5, with D unclear. The tail of the sequence fits TRBJ2-7 better, so the J call may be wrong. Germline lookup yields CDR1 LNHNV and CDR2 YYDKDF (reference sequence). This CDR3 has 16 amino acids. CDR3 sequence (DNA): TGTGCCACCAGCAGAGATAGATACAGCTCGTCCTACGAGCAGTACTTC. Its translation is CATSRDRYSSSYEQYF.

This chain uses TRBV28 with TRBJ2-1, with a tentative D call TRBD1 (6 bases). The CDR3 totals 16 residues. V lost 6 bases and J lost 4, with 19 bases in between. In germline, CDR1 is MDHEN, CDR2 SYDVKM. CDR3 nucleotide sequence: TGTGCCAGCAGCGTCCCGCCTTGGGACACTTACAATGAGCAGTTCTTC. Its protein product is CASSVPPWDTYNEQFF. The entire variable domain, with the rest obtained from reference TRBV28 and TRBJ2-1, is as follows: DVKVTQSSRYLVKRTGEKVFLECVQDMDHENMFWYRQDPGLGLRLIYFSYDVKMKEKGDIPEGYSVSREKKERFSLILESASTNQTSMYLCASSVPPWDTYNEQFFGPGTRLTVL.

The chain combines TRBV5-8 with TRBJ2-5, with 10 bases lining up with TRBD1. With 4 bases clipped from V and 2 bases from J, the junction kept 8 bases outside the gene matches. This CDR3 is 16 amino acids long. CDR1 is SGHTS and CDR2 is YDEGEE in the germline V gene. Here the CDR3 DNA reads TGTGCCAGCAGCAAAGGGACAGGGGTTGGACAAGAGACCCAGTACTTC. Translation gives CASSKGTGVGQETQYF.

V and J are TRBV27 and TRBJ2-5, with no clear D. The V gene's germline CDR1 is MNHEY and CDR2 SMNVEV (reference sequence). V was trimmed by 2 bases and J by 6 bases, leaving 1 base between them. This CDR3 spans 10 amino acids. The CDR3 loop reads CASSLKTQYF. CDR3 nucleotides: TGTGCCAGCAGTTTAAAGACCCAGTACTTC.

The V gene is TRBV7-9, the J gene TRBJ2-3; weak D call: TRBD2 (6 bases). Germline CDR1 and CDR2: SEHNR and FQNEAQ (reference sequence). V was pared by 7 bases and J by 0 bases, with 11 bases between. The CDR3 runs to 14 residues. In nucleotides, the CDR3 is TGTGCCAGCAACCCGGGGACTAGCACAGATACGCAGTATTTT. Its protein product is CASNPGTSTDTQYF.